These 32 T cell receptor beta chains came from one sample sequenced in a study of blood T cell repertoires in COVID-19. Assay used: immunoSEQ multiplex PCR; TCRdb lists only in-frame clones, some missing. The data show around 110,000 clones, with 82% seen just once and about 5% held by the top ten. Sequencing was done on a sample of peripheral blood. These receptors were collected from a woman in her 70s with acute or convalescent COVID-19.

This chain links TRBV4-1 with TRBJ1-6; 7 bases map to TRBD1. Looked up from germline, CDR1 is MGHRA and CDR2 is YSYEKL. The CDR3 extends over 14 amino acids. Unmatched junction bases numbered 4, after V lost 0 bases and J lost 11 bases. In nucleotides, the CDR3 is TGCGCCAGCAGCCAAGATATAACAGGGGCACCCCTCCACTTT. Protein product: CASSQDITGAPLHF.

V usage is TRBV6-6 and J usage is TRBJ2-7, with no clear D. The CDR3 is made up of 13 amino acids. Germline CDR1 and CDR2: MNHNY and SVGAGI (reference sequence). The V gene lost 4 bases and the J gene lost 7 bases, with 14 bases spanning the gap. CDR3 bases: TGTGCCAGCAGTTCCACCCTCGTGACAGAGCAGTACGTC. It translates to CASSSTLVTEQYV.

The chain carries TRBV27 and TRBJ2-3; 8 bases align to TRBD2. This CDR3 comprises 14 residues. Germline V CDR1 and CDR2: MNHEY, SMNVEV (reference sequence). V shed 7 bases and J 5 bases; nucleotides not matched to a gene: 8. Here the CDR3 reads CASNVAGGGDTQYF. The CDR3 nucleotides read TGTGCCAGCAACGTCGCGGGGGGCGGAGATACGCAGTATTTT.

This clone has more than one count but fewer than ten. The J gene is TRBJ1-1, the V gene TRBV5-6, with D unresolved. This CDR3 has 13 residues. Trimming pared 2 bases from V and 0 bases from J, leaving 5 bases between. CDR1 SGHDT and CDR2 YYEEEE come from the germline V gene. The CDR3 DNA reads as TGTGCCAGCAGCTTCGCTATGAACACTGAAGCTTTCTTT. Protein sequence: CASSFAMNTEAFF.

Worth noting for this clone: The junction and the germline gene differ at one end; a read error may be behind it. The chain is built from TRBV5-1 and TRBJ2-1, with 8 bases identical to TRBD2. The CDR3 is made up of 17 amino acids. Germline lookup yields CDR1 SGHRS and CDR2 YFSETQ. The CDR3 bases are TGCGCCAGCAGCTTGGTGGGCCAGCGGGGGTCCTCCAATGAGCAGTTCTTC. This translates into CASSLVGQRGSSNEQFF.

V usage is TRBV7-9 and J usage is TRBJ2-4; 11 nucleotides match TRBD1. Germline values: CDR1 SEHNR, CDR2 FQNEAQ (reference sequence). The CDR3 loop spans 19 amino acids. J lost 3 bases, V lost 1 base, and 11 bases had no gene match. CDR3 region: CASSLVFGTGGQGKNIQYF. The CDR3, as DNA: TGTGCCAGCAGCTTAGTTTTCGGGACAGGGGGTCAGGGCAAAAACATTCAGTACTTC.

The rearrangement joins TRBV12-2 to TRBJ1-2; the listed D gene, TRBD1, was not tested against the DNA. TRBV12-2 is annotated as a pseudogene. The CDR3 is made up of 15 amino acids. The CDR3 nucleotides are TGTGCAAGTCGCTTAAAGGACAGGGGGCATGATGGCTACACCTTC. Encoded protein: CASRLKDRGHDGYTF.

The chain joins TRBV7-9 to TRBJ1-2; D not resolved. The CDR3 has 14 amino acids. The V gene's germline CDR1 is SEHNR and CDR2 FQNEAQ (reference sequence). V lost 1 base and J lost 1, with 7 bases in between. In DNA form, the CDR3 reads TGTGCCAGCAGCTTAGAACGGGTTAACTATGGCTACACCTTC. This encodes CASSLERVNYGYTF.

The chain employs TRBV10-1 and TRBJ1-4; no firm D call. The CDR3 is 13 residues long. V gave up 4 bases and J gave up 6 bases, with 9 bases separating them. Germline CDR1 WNHNN, CDR2 SYGVQD (reference sequence). DNA for the CDR3: TGCGCCAGCAGTGTGGGCAGAGATGAAAAACTGTTTTTT. Its translation is CASSVGRDEKLFF.

Concerning this clone itself: Other nucleotide sequences in the sample specify the same CDR3. The rearrangement joins TRBV3-1 (or the pseudogene TRBV3-2) to TRBJ1-2; D uncertain. The CDR3 spans 13 residues. V gave up 1 base and J gave up 4 bases, with 7 bases separating them. From germline, CDR1 is LGHDT and CDR2 YNNKEL (reference sequence). The CDR3 here is CASSQGVGYGYTF. The CDR3 bases are TGTGCCAGCAGCCAAGGTGTCGGCTATGGCTACACCTTC.

The V and J genes are TRBV19 and TRBJ1-3; D is perhaps TRBD1 (6 bases). This CDR3 has 15 residues. The germline V gene encodes CDR1 LNHDA and CDR2 SQIVND (reference sequence). With 6 bases removed from V and 0 bases from J, the gap between germline ends came to 12 bases. CDR3 sequence (DNA): TGTGCCAGTAGAATGGACAGAAGCTCTGGAAACACCATATATTTT. This gives the protein CASRMDRSSGNTIYF.

V and J are TRBV7-2 and TRBJ1-2; maybe TRBD1 (5 bases). The V end was cut by 6 bases, the J end by 5 bases, with 13 bases between. The CDR3 loop spans 13 amino acids. Germline CDR1 SGHTA, CDR2 FQGNSA. Written as DNA, the CDR3 is TGTGCCAGCAGTCGGGACTTAGCATATGGCTACACCTTC. It yields the protein CASSRDLAYGYTF.

The chain links TRBV4-3 to TRBJ2-1; 7 bases are shared with TRBD1. Per the germline V gene, CDR1 is LGHNA and CDR2 is YSLEER. V was pared by 5 bases and J by 0 bases, with 7 bases of the junction left unmatched. CDR3 length: 16 residues. DNA of the CDR3: TGCGCCAGCAGCTTGGACGACAGGGCCTCCTACAATGAGCAGTTCTTC. As protein: CASSLDDRASYNEQFF.

The chain joins TRBV5-6 to TRBJ2-2; 13 nucleotides agree with TRBD2. J was trimmed by 4 bases and V by 4 bases; bases with no gene match: 10. Germline CDR1 reads SGHDT; CDR2 reads YYEEEE. The CDR3 sequence is 18 residues long. The CDR3 region is CASSILAGGHRGTGELFF. The CDR3 coding sequence is TGTGCCAGCAGCATACTAGCGGGGGGGCATCGTGGCACCGGGGAGCTGTTTTTT.

In this sample, this clone turned up once. The V gene is TRBV7-3, the J gene TRBJ2-1; the D gene is possibly TRBD2 (5 bases). Germline V CDR1 and CDR2: SGHTA, FQGTGA. V lost 3 bases to trimming and J lost 0 bases, with 9 bases between them. CDR3 length: 15 amino acids. In nucleotides, the CDR3 is TGTGCCAGCAGCTTGAGCGGTTTCTCCTACAATGAGCAGTTCTTC. Translation: CASSLSGFSYNEQFF.

The rearrangement joins TRBV11-3 to TRBJ2-1, with a possible D match to TRBD1 (6 bases). The ends were cut back, 5 bases at V and 13 bases at J, with 21 bases in the middle. Germline V gene data show CDR1 as SGHNT and CDR2 as YENEEA. CDR3 length: 14 amino acids. Here the CDR3 DNA reads TGTGCCAGCAGCCCAGGAACCGCAGGGGCGTACCAGTTCTTC. It codes for CASSPGTAGAYQFF.

This rearrangement joins TRBV7-9 to TRBJ2-5, with 8 bases that match TRBD1. Trimming took 2 bases from V and 5 from J; bases not matched to a gene: 7. This CDR3 is 15 amino acids long. Germline CDR1 and CDR2: SEHNR and FQNEAQ (reference sequence). The DNA of the CDR3 is TGTGCCAGCAGCTTACCGACAGGGGTTATGGAGACCCAGTACTTC. Translating gives CASSLPTGVMETQYF.

The chain carries TRBV5-1 and TRBJ2-5, with D tentatively TRBD2 (6 bases). V lost 4 bases to trimming and J lost 2 bases, with 18 bases between them. Looked up from germline, CDR1 is SGHRS and CDR2 is YFSETQ. The CDR3 consists of 16 residues. The CDR3 sequence is CASSAGLQIGQETQYF. The CDR3 DNA follows: TGCGCCAGCAGCGCGGGACTCCAGATCGGGCAAGAGACCCAGTACTTC.

The chain combines TRBV9 with TRBJ2-1; 7 bases map to TRBD1. V lost 3 bases, J lost 1 base, and 4 bases stayed unmatched. The length of the CDR3 is 15 residues. Germline CDR1 and CDR2: SGDLS and YYNGEE. The CDR3 bases are TGTGCCAGCAGCGATAAACAGGGGTCCTACAATGAGCAGTTCTTC. It translates to CASSDKQGSYNEQFF.

This clone was seen just once. At the DNA level, this CDR3 is encoded by other sequences in the same sample as well. The chain employs TRBV12-3 or TRBV12-4 and TRBJ2-2; 8 bases line up with TRBD1. J gave up 6 bases and V 5 bases, and 2 bases lay outside the gene matches. The CDR3 is 13 amino acids. As DNA, the CDR3 is TGTGCCAGCAGTATGACAGGGGCCGGGGAGCTGTTTTTT. Translating gives CASSMTGAGELFF.

The chain recombines TRBV5-1 with TRBJ2-7, with D possibly being TRBD1 (7 bases). This CDR3 is built from 16 residues. The V gene lost 0 bases and the J gene lost 3 bases, with 16 bases spanning the gap. Germline CDR1 SGHRS, CDR2 YFSETQ. The CDR3 sequence is CASSLDPGQGGYEQYF. The CDR3 coding sequence is TGCGCCAGCAGCTTGGATCCCGGTCAGGGGGGCTACGAGCAGTACTTC.

This clone has a single count. The rearrangement joins TRBV10-3 to TRBJ2-1; a possible D gene is TRBD1 (6 bases). V dropped 0 bases and J dropped 0 bases, with 18 bases sitting between them. This CDR3 has 19 residues. Looked up from germline, CDR1 is ENHRY and CDR2 is SYGVKD. CDR3 amino acids: CAISESRDTRTSSYNEQFF. CDR3 nucleotides: TGTGCCATCAGTGAGTCAAGGGACACCCGGACCAGCTCCTACAATGAGCAGTTCTTC.

The chain has TRBV11-2 and TRBJ1-5; D unresolved. Germline loops: CDR1 SGHAT, CDR2 FQNNGV. This CDR3 comprises 13 residues. Trimming took off 3 bases at V and 9 bases at J, with 12 bases between the two ends. The CDR3 loop reads CASSLGSSRPQHF. The DNA for the CDR3 is TGTGCCAGCAGCTTGGGCAGCTCTCGGCCCCAGCATTTT.

There are a few counts of this clone. The V call is TRBV6-5, the J call TRBJ2-5; D possibly corresponds to TRBD1 (6 bases). The germline V and J ends were trimmed by 5 bases and 3 bases, with 13 bases remaining between them. The germline V gene has CDR1 MNHEY and CDR2 SVGAGI. CDR3 size: 14 residues. The CDR3 DNA sequence: TGTGCCAGCAGTCTATGGGACAAGAAAGAGACCCAGTACTTC. Encoded protein: CASSLWDKKETQYF.

The gene calls are TRBV7-2 and TRBJ1-2; 7 positions match TRBD1. CDR3 size: 14 residues. V dropped 0 bases and J dropped 4; count of bases not matched to a gene: 2. Germline CDR1 and CDR2: SGHTA and FQGNSA. CDR3 amino acids: CASSLAPGGYGYTF. CDR3 coding DNA: TGTGCCAGCAGCTTAGCTCCAGGGGGCTATGGCTACACCTTC.

The V call is TRBV5-5, the J call TRBJ1-1, with 7 bases fitting TRBD1. The junction had 7 bases not matched to a gene; V was cut back by 0 bases and J by 8 bases. The CDR3 consists of 14 residues. Germline-derived CDR1 and CDR2 are SGHKS and YYEKEE (reference sequence). Here the CDR3 DNA reads TGTGCCAGCAGCTTGGCGGGACAGACAAACGAAGCTTTCTTT. Translation gives CASSLAGQTNEAFF.

The chain employs TRBV5-4 and TRBJ2-5; D may be TRBD2 (5 bases). Trimming took off 2 bases at V and 5 bases at J, with 13 bases between the two ends. Germline V CDR1 and CDR2: SGHNT, YYREEE (reference sequence). The CDR3 has 14 residues. CDR3 region: CASSFWGERETQYF. The CDR3 DNA sequence: TGTGCCAGCAGCTTCTGGGGAGAAAGGGAGACCCAGTACTTC.

This clone was observed a handful of times. The rearrangement links TRBV19 to TRBJ1-6; D is perhaps TRBD1 (6 bases). The V end was cut by 7 bases, the J end by 4 bases, with 14 bases between. Germline assignment: CDR1 LNHDA and CDR2 SQIVND (reference sequence). The CDR3 runs 15 residues. The CDR3 reads CASTRVGQYNSPLHF. Written as DNA, the CDR3 is TGTGCCAGTACCCGCGTAGGACAGTATAATTCACCCCTCCACTTT.

V is TRBV6-5 and J is TRBJ2-7, with D possibly being TRBD2 (6 bases). V dropped 4 bases and J dropped 3 bases, with 19 bases sitting between them. The CDR3 spans 16 residues. Germline assignment: CDR1 MNHEY and CDR2 SVGAGI. The CDR3, as DNA: TGTGCCAGCAGTTTCGCCAGCGCGGGACTCCTCTACGAGCAGTACTTC. Translated: CASSFASAGLLYEQYF.

The chain joins TRBV21-1 to TRBJ1-6; no check of the table's D call, TRBD1, against the DNA was made. TRBV21-1 is an annotated pseudogene. The CDR3 has 14 amino acids. The CDR3 loop reads CASAQDRNNSPLHF. In nucleotides, the CDR3 is TGTGCCAGCGCTCAGGACAGAAATAATTCACCCCTCCACTTT.

The V and J genes are TRBV14 and TRBJ1-1, with a weak D call TRBD1 (6 bases). There are 14 residues in the CDR3. V lost 4 bases and J lost 5, with 14 bases in between. Germline CDR1 reads SGHDN; CDR2 reads FVKESK. Here the CDR3 reads CASSPLQGRTEAFF. CDR3 nucleotide sequence: TGTGCCAGCAGCCCTCTACAGGGACGAACTGAAGCTTTCTTT.

This chain joins TRBV6-5 and TRBJ1-2; 8 positions agree with TRBD1. The CDR3 is 15 amino acids. V trimming: 7 bases; J trimming: 8 bases; junction bases outside the gene matches: 15. Germline V gene sequence: CDR1 MNHEY, CDR2 SVGAGI. The CDR3 reads CASNTGTGTTEGYTF. The CDR3, as DNA: TGTGCCAGCAATACCGGGACAGGCACTACGGAGGGCTACACCTTC.